This T cell receptor (beta chain) was sequenced during a study of shared clonotypes between healthy human individuals. CD45RO-negative cells were positively selected for CCR7, leaving out terminally differentiated effector memory CD45RA+ cells. Healthy HIV-negative adults without recent acute infections or vaccinations served as donors. This CDR3 spans 14 amino acids. CDR1 is SGHDN and CDR2 is FVKESK in the germline V gene. Trimming took 3 bases from V and 6 from J; bases not matched to a gene: 6. The protocol was immunoSEQ multiplex PCR, while the TCRdb copy is restricted to in-frame clones and leaves out a portion. The sample shows some 2 million clones, less than 95% of them seen only once.

Sequencing used naive CD8+ T cells sorted from blood. The chain is built from TRBV14 and TRBJ1-2; 8 nucleotides match TRBD1. This TCR was sampled from a man between 18 and 29 years old in good health. CDR3 DNA sequence: TGTGCCAGCAGCCACGGACAGGGTCTGCATGGCTACACCTTC. Translating it yields CASSHGQGLHGYTF.